The 17 T cell receptor beta chains presented below share a single source sample, sequenced in a study of human T cells and chemical hapten exposure. TCRdb re-analysed the RACE reads in MiXCR, keeping a single row per CDR3 protein. This sample yields some 57,000 distinct CDR3 sequences, of which less than 10% are seen a single time; 1.5% to 2% belongs to the top ten. Time point: patch test 2, 6 weeks after DPC sensitization. Treatment reported: therapeutic diphenylcyclopropenone sensitization with weekly scalp DPC. The sequencing used whole blood, collected in connection with sensitization to the hapten diphenylcyclopropenone (DPC). Source of these receptors: a woman aged 45 to 65 with alopecia areata. Some clones in this sample may be carry-over from other donors' samples.

This clonotype was seen at least ten times. V is TRBV6-5 and J is TRBJ1-1; a weak D match, TRBD1 (5 bases). The CDR3 totals 14 residues. Germline V CDR1 and CDR2: MNHEY, SVGAGI. Trimming removed 3 bases from V and 2 bases from J, with 10 bases in between. The CDR3, as DNA: TGTGCCAGCAGTTATGAGCAGGGCAACACTGAAGCTTTCTTT. This encodes CASSYEQGNTEAFF.

This clonotype appeared a few times. The chain recombines TRBV27 with TRBJ2-7; a possible D gene is TRBD1 (5 bases). The CDR3 length is 15 residues. The V end lost 5 bases, the J end lost 7 bases, and 21 bases lay between the germline ends. Germline-derived CDR1 and CDR2 are MNHEY and SMNVEV (reference sequence). The CDR3 nucleotides are TGTGCCAGCAGTAATACCCGGCCTCGACCAGGGGAGCAGTACTTC. Its translation is CASSNTRPRPGEQYF.

This clonotype has a handful of counts. The gene calls are TRBV21-1 and TRBJ1-2. TRBV21-1 is annotated as a pseudogene. The CDR3 runs to 16 residues. This CDR3 is CASSIIGPHRGYGYTF. The CDR3 DNA reads as TGTGCCAGCAGCATCATCGGACCGCATCGAGGCTATGGCTACACCTTC.

V gene TRBV3-1 combines with J gene TRBJ2-7; no clear D gene. The V and J ends lost 4 bases and 5 bases respectively, with 9 bases between them. The CDR3 consists of 12 residues. CDR1 is LGHDT, CDR2 YNNKEL, per germline (reference sequence). The CDR3 spells CASSPQSDEQYF. CDR3 nucleotide sequence: TGTGCCAGCAGCCCTCAATCCGACGAGCAGTACTTC.

This clonotype was counted a few times. The chain employs TRBV6-6 and TRBJ2-5; 12 positions match TRBD1. Germline V gene sequence: CDR1 MNHNY, CDR2 SVGAGI (reference sequence). V dropped 2 bases and J dropped 6; count of bases not matched to a gene: 7. The CDR3 spans 16 residues. CDR3 sequence reads: CASSYTGQGAQQTQYF. The CDR3 bases are TGTGCCAGCAGTTACACGGGACAGGGGGCGCAACAGACCCAGTACTTC.

This clonotype was seen repeatedly, ten times or more. The chain recombines TRBV20-1 with TRBJ2-7, with TRBD1 matching 8 bases. CDR1 is DFQATT and CDR2 is SNEGSKA in the germline V gene (reference sequence). V gave up 0 bases and J gave up 5 bases; unmatched junction bases: 9. The CDR3 is 15 amino acids. CDR3: CSAREGTTGANEQYF. In DNA form, the CDR3 reads TGCAGTGCTAGAGAGGGTACGACAGGGGCAAACGAGCAGTACTTC.

The V gene is TRBV6-5, the J gene TRBJ2-5, with no clear D. This CDR3 has 14 residues. Germline V gene data show CDR1 as MNHEY and CDR2 as SVGAGI. V was shortened by 0 bases and J by 1 base, with 6 bases between the two germline ends. CDR3 in amino acids: CASSYSNSQETQYF. The CDR3 bases are TGTGCCAGCAGTTACTCGAACAGCCAAGAGACCCAGTACTTC.

This clonotype was detected once. The chain has TRBV6-5 and TRBJ2-1; a possible D gene is TRBD1 (5 bases). Trimming shortened V by 2 bases and J by 8 bases, and 13 bases separated the two germline ends. The CDR3 is 14 residues long. Germline loops: CDR1 MNHEY, CDR2 SVGAGI. Here the CDR3 DNA reads TGTGCCAGCAGTTACCAGGACACGGTCGATGAGCAGTTCTTC. Encoded protein: CASSYQDTVDEQFF.

The chain employs TRBV12-3 or TRBV12-4 and TRBJ2-4; 7 nucleotides line up with TRBD2. The CDR3 spans 17 residues. With V trimmed by 2 bases and J by 3 bases, 10 bases remained unmatched. CDR3 sequence (DNA): TGTGCCAGCAGTTTACTGGGAACCCGCGGGGGCAAAAACATTCAGTACTTC. It is translated as CASSLLGTRGGKNIQYF.

This clonotype was detected many times. V is TRBV25-1 and J is TRBJ1-1; D is unclear. Trimming took 4 bases from V and 1 from J, leaving 7 bases between them. Germline values: CDR1 MGHDK, CDR2 SYGVNS. The CDR3 has 13 residues. CDR3 nucleotide sequence: TGTGCCAGCAGTGGCTGGGGGAACACTGAAGCTTTCTTT. Encoded protein: CASSGWGNTEAFF.

The rearrangement uses TRBV11-2 and TRBJ2-3; D is uncertain. CDR3 size: 15 residues. Germline CDR1 SGHAT, CDR2 FQNNGV. Trimming cost V 6 bases and J 0 bases, with 13 bases left between them. In DNA, the CDR3 is TGTGCCAGCAGATTCCAGACCTCTAGCACAGATACGCAGTATTTT. It yields the protein CASRFQTSSTDTQYF.

The J gene is TRBJ2-3, the V gene TRBV20-1; D remains ambiguous. V shed 3 bases and J shed 6 bases, with 13 bases lying between them. Per the germline V gene, CDR1 is DFQATT and CDR2 is SNEGSKA (reference sequence). The CDR3 sequence is 13 residues long. CDR3 amino acids: CSARPHPQDTQYF. For the CDR3, the DNA is TGCAGTGCTAGGCCCCACCCGCAGGATACGCAGTATTTT.

There are many counts of this clonotype. The chain's CDR3 is CASSLDSGVNGYTF. CDR3 bases: TGTGCCAGCAGCTTAGATTCAGGGGTTAATGGCTACACCTTC. The rearrangement joins TRBV7-2 to TRBJ1-2; perhaps TRBD1 as D (6 bases). The V end was cut by 1 base, the J end by 6 bases, with 12 bases between. This CDR3 comprises 14 residues. From germline, CDR1 is SGHTA and CDR2 FQGNSA.

This clonotype has at least ten counts. J is TRBJ1-1 and V is TRBV25-1; D is ambiguous. In germline, CDR1 is MGHDK, CDR2 SYGVNS. The CDR3 sequence is 13 residues long. V lost 3 bases, J lost 1 base, and 6 bases lay in between. CDR3 amino acids: CASSDWENTEAFF. As DNA, the CDR3 is TGTGCCAGCAGTGATTGGGAGAACACTGAAGCTTTCTTT.

V is TRBV6-5 and J is TRBJ2-1; 7 bases fit TRBD2. Germline CDR1 MNHEY, CDR2 SVGAGI. The CDR3 consists of 13 residues. With V trimmed by 5 bases and J by 6 bases, 4 bases remained unmatched. CDR3 in amino acids: CASSPGGINEQFF. DNA for the CDR3: TGTGCCAGCAGTCCCGGGGGGATCAATGAGCAGTTCTTC.

This clonotype was observed at least ten times. The chain links TRBV28 to TRBJ2-2, with D possibly TRBD1 on 6 matching bases. The V gene's germline CDR1 is MDHEN and CDR2 SYDVKM. Trimming pared 1 base from V and 3 bases from J, leaving 9 bases between. This CDR3 comprises 15 residues. The CDR3 DNA reads as TGTGCCAGCAGTTTATTGGACAGCTACACCGGGGAGCTGTTTTTT. Translation: CASSLLDSYTGELFF.

This clonotype appeared many times. The J gene is TRBJ2-7, the V gene TRBV29-1; D not certain. The CDR3 has 11 amino acids. CDR1 and CDR2 from the germline V gene are SQVTM and ANQGSEA. Trimming cost V 5 bases and J 0 bases, with 5 bases left between them. The CDR3 nucleotides read TGCAGCGTTTACAGCTCCTACGAGCAGTACTTC. It is translated as CSVYSSYEQYF.